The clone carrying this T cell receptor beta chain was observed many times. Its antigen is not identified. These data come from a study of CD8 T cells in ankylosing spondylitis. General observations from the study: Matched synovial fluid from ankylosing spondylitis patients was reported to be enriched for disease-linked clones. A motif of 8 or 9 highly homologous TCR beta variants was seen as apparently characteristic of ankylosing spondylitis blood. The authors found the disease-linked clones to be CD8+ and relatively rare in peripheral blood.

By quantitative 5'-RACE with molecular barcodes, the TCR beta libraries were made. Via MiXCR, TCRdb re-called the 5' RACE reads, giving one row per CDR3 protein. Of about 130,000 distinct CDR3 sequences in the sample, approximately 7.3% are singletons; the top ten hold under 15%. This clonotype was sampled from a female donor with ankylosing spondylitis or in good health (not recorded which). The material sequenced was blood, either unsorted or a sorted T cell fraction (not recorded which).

As DNA, the CDR3 is TGTGCCAGCAGTTACGTGCGGCAGCTCGGGCAGTACTTC. Translated: CASSYVRQLGQYF. The gene calls are TRBV6-2 or TRBV6-3 and TRBJ2-7, with D unresolved. Germline V gene data show CDR1 as MNHEY and CDR2 as SVGEGT. This CDR3 region has 13 residues. The V end was cut by 2 bases, the J end by 9 bases, with 14 bases between.